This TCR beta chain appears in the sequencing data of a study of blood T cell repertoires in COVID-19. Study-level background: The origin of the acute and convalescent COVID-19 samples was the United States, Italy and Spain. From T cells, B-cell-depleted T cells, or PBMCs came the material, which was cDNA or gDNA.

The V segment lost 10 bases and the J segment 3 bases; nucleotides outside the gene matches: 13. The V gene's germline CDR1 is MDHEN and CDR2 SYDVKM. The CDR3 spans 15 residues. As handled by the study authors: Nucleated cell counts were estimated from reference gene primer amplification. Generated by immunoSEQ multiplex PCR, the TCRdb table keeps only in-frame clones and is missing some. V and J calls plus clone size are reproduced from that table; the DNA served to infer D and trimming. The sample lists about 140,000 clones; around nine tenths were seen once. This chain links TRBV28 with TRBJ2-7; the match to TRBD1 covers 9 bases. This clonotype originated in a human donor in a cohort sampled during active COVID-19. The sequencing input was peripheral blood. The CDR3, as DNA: TGTGCCACCACATCCCCGGGACAGGGCCGCTACGAGCAGTACTTC. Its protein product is CATTSPGQGRYEQYF.